The T cell receptor beta chain under discussion was sequenced for a study of blood T cell repertoires in COVID-19. Overall study context: PBMCs, B-cell-depleted T cells, or T cells were the source of the cDNA or gDNA that made up the material.

Germline V lookup: CDR1 MNHNS, CDR2 SASEGT. CDR3 length: 15 residues. V shed 2 bases and J shed 5 bases, with 14 bases lying between them. In the original analysis: It was from reference gene primer amplification that nucleated cell counts were estimated. TCRdb's copy holds only in-frame clones and misses some; the assay was immunoSEQ multiplex PCR. The V and J calls and clone size were taken over from that table, and D and trimming were inferred from the DNA. The profile shows 150,000 to 200,000 clones, roughly 88% of them singletons. V is TRBV6-1 and J is TRBJ2-3, with a possible D match to TRBD1 (5 bases). The sequencing sample was made of peripheral blood. This sequence originates from an elderly woman with acute or convalescent COVID-19. The CDR3 loop reads CASSEIQGIGDTQYF. In DNA form, the CDR3 reads TGTGCCAGCAGTGAAATCCAGGGAATTGGAGATACGCAGTATTTT.